The present entry profiles one T cell receptor beta chain with its context. Antigen specificity is unknown. Sequencing was at survey level. In the original analysis: Lowest detectable productive clonotype frequency was 2.59 x 10-5. Here immunoSEQ multiplex PCR was the method, and the copy in TCRdb shows in-frame clones only, minus some. The DNA gave D and trimming, while V, J and clone size come from that table. Seen here are just over 25,000 clones, under 90% observed once, and the top ten hold around 0.33%. These data come from a study of STAT5B mutations in CD4+ large granular lymphocyte leukemia. This CDR3 comprises 13 residues. V was pared by 2 bases and J by 6 bases, with 1 base of the junction left unmatched. Germline V lookup: CDR1 SGHTA, CDR2 FQGNSA. Healthy controls were blood donor buffy coats. Whole-study findings and limits: TRBV06-family usage was enriched in top patient clones (8/27) versus controls (2/35).

This rearrangement joins TRBV7-2 to TRBJ2-1; 7 nucleotides align to TRBD2. The TCR comes from a human donor in good health. Specimen: CD4+ T cells from blood buffy coats. CDR3 bases: TGTGCCAGCAGCTTACTAGCGGCCAATGAGCAGTTCTTC. Its protein product is CASSLLAANEQFF.